The rows below give T cell receptor beta chains drawn from one sample of a study of blood T cells in healthy people across ages. TCRdb re-called the 5' RACE reads through MiXCR, storing one row per CDR3 protein. The repertoire holds about 690,000 distinct CDR3 sequences, roughly 43% seen once, with around 30% in the top ten. Sequenced input: blood. The receptors were gathered from an elderly man in good health. The CDR3 runs from the conserved cysteine through the conserved F or W. D genes are given only for firm matches. The listing skips clone size in some rows; elsewhere it reads once, few, many or a size class.

J: TRBJ2-1; size: few; D: TRBD2; V: TRBV9; CDR3: CASSVSAGDTYNEQFF; DNA: TGTGCCAGCAGCGTTTCAGCGGGAGATACCTACAATGAGCAGTTCTTC
J: TRBJ1-4; size: .; D: TRBD1; V: TRBV20-1; CDR3: CSASSGQGVSNEKLFF; DNA: TGCAGTGCTAGTTCCGGACAGGGGGTGTCTAATGAAAAACTGTTTTTT
J: TRBJ2-7; size: .; D: TRBD1; V: TRBV7-2; CDR3: CASSPSDRANEQYF; DNA: TGTGCCAGCAGCCCTTCTGACAGGGCGAATGAGCAGTACTTC
J: TRBJ2-2; size: .; D: TRBD2; V: TRBV7-6; CDR3: CASSLGLAGLNTGELFF; DNA: TGTGCCAGCAGCTTGGGACTAGCGGGACTGAACACCGGGGAGCTGTTTTTT
J: TRBJ2-7; size: .; D: .; V: TRBV5-6; CDR3: CASSARVYEQYF; DNA: TGTGCCAGCAGCGCCCGTGTGTACGAGCAGTACTTC
J: TRBJ2-7; size: .; D: .; V: TRBV5-1; CDR3: CASSQRWGSKDTYEQYF; DNA: TGCGCCAGCAGCCAAAGGTGGGGCAGCAAAGATACCTACGAGCAGTACTTC
J: TRBJ2-5; size: .; D: .; V: TRBV7-2; CDR3: CASSLAVAGGYQETQYF; DNA: TGTGCCAGCAGCTTAGCGGTGGCGGGCGGGTACCAAGAGACCCAGTACTTC
J: TRBJ2-5; size: .; D: .; V: TRBV7-2; CDR3: CACSLAETQYF; DNA: TGTGCCTGCAGCTTAGCGGAGACCCAGTACTTC
J: TRBJ2-1; size: few; D: .; V: TRBV6-2/TRBV6-3; CDR3: CASSSASLGKFF; DNA: TGTGCCAGCAGTTCCGCCAGCTTGGGGAAGTTCTTC
J: TRBJ1-2; size: .; D: .; V: TRBV30; CDR3: CAWSVRYGYIF; DNA: TGTGCCTGGAGTGTACGGTATGGCTACATCTTC
J: TRBJ1-3; size: .; D: TRBD1; V: TRBV20-1; CDR3: CSATDSTGGGGNTIYF; DNA: TGCAGTGCTACAGATTCGACAGGGGGAGGTGGAAACACCATATATTTT
J: TRBJ2-1; size: .; D: TRBD2; V: TRBV7-9; CDR3: CASRSLAGGGNEQFF; DNA: TGTGCCAGCAGGTCCTTAGCGGGAGGCGGAAATGAGCAGTTCTTC
J: TRBJ2-5; size: .; D: TRBD2; V: TRBV7-3; CDR3: CASSFGGTSGRQETQYF; DNA: TGTGCCAGCAGCTTCGGAGGGACTAGCGGGAGACAAGAGACCCAGTACTTC
J: TRBJ2-6; size: few; D: .; V: TRBV7-9; CDR3: CASSPGSGANVLTF; DNA: TGTGCCAGCAGCCCGGGGTCTGGGGCCAACGTCCTGACTTTC